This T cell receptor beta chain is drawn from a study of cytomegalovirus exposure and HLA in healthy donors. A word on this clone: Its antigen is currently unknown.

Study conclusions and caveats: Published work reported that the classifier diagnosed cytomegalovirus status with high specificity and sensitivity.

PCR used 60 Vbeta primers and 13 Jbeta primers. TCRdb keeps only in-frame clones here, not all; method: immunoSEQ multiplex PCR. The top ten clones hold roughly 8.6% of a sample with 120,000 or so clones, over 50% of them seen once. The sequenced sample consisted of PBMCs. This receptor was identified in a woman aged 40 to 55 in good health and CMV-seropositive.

The DNA of the CDR3 is TGCGCCACCAAACAGGGAACCTACGAGCAGTACTTC. Protein: CATKQGTYEQYF. The chain carries TRBV10-2 and TRBJ2-7; D perhaps matches TRBD1 (6 bases). V dropped 10 bases and J dropped 2 bases, with 12 bases sitting between them. Germline-derived CDR1 and CDR2 are WSHSY and SAAADI. The CDR3 loop spans 12 amino acids.